This T cell receptor (beta chain) is from a study of T cell clones after liver transplantation. This clone showed up just a few times. Its antigen is not identified. The V gene end was trimmed by 5 bases and the J gene end by 0 bases; junction bases not matched to a gene: 13. CDR1 is SNHLY and CDR2 is FYNNEI in the germline V gene. This CDR3 region has 19 residues. Overall study findings and caveats: Donor-reactive sequences fell more than third party-reactive ones, suggesting partial deletion. Graft donor-reactive T cells may have migrated into the graft rather than being deleted. Small, mixed patient groups and varying post-transplant times limit these conclusions.

Only in-frame clones appear in the TCRdb table, and some are missing; sequencing was by immunoSEQ multiplex PCR. The data hold approximately 100,000 clones, with around 80% observed a single time. The gene calls are TRBV2 and TRBJ2-6; 7 bases agree with TRBD1. Source: CD4+ T cells from blood, taken approximately 50 months after liver transplant. The clonotype was recovered from a human patient who received a liver transplant. Some T cells could come from the graft donor. CDR3 in amino acids: CASSSQRQGGSSGANVLTF. The CDR3 bases are TGTGCCAGCAGTTCCCAACGACAGGGTGGCAGCTCTGGGGCCAACGTCCTGACTTTC.